What follows are 30 T cell receptor beta chains derived from one specimen sequenced in a study of T cell repertoires in cytomegalovirus infection. TCRdb re-analysed the reads in MiXCR, keeping a single row per CDR3 protein. The repertoire consists of 640,000 or so distinct CDR3 sequences, with around a third occurring once and the leading ten covering about 18%. Which antigens these TCRs recognize remains unknown. Sequenced material: cultured PBMCs, taken from culture after CMV antigen stimulation. These receptors were collected from a human donor in good health (CMV status not recorded). Some clones in this sample may be carry-over from other donors' samples.

The chain uses TRBV4-3 and TRBJ1-3, with D unclear. V lost 4 bases, J lost 3 bases, and 13 bases lay in between. The CDR3 has 15 amino acids. Germline lookup yields CDR1 LGHNA and CDR2 YSLEER. This chain's CDR3 is CASSLVAGIGNTIYF. CDR3 nucleotide sequence: TGCGCCAGCAGCCTCGTGGCTGGCATTGGAAACACCATATATTTT.

This clonotype was observed a few times. CDR3 residues: CASSSPPSTDTQYF. The CDR3 bases are TGTGCCAGCAGCTCTCCGCCTAGCACAGATACGCAGTATTTT. The chain carries TRBV7-2 and TRBJ2-3; D is undetermined. The germline V and J ends were trimmed by 4 bases and 0 bases, with 8 bases remaining between them. The germline gives CDR1 SGHTA, CDR2 FQGNSA. This CDR3 is 14 amino acids long. Looking up the rest from reference TRBV7-2 and TRBJ2-3 gives the full variable domain: GAGVSQSPSNKVTEKGKDVELRCDPISGHTALYWYRQSLGQGLEFLIYFQGNSAPDKSGLPSDRFSAERTGGSVSTLTIQRTQQEDSAVYLCASSSPPSTDTQYFGPGTRLTVL.

The V and J genes are TRBV27 and TRBJ2-1; D perhaps matches TRBD1 (5 bases). CDR1 MNHEY and CDR2 SMNVEV come from the germline V gene (reference sequence). V was clipped by 0 bases and J by 9 bases, with 12 bases between them. There are 14 residues in the CDR3. CDR3 sequence: CASSLSGPTSEQFF. The CDR3 DNA is TGTGCCAGCAGTTTATCGGGGCCCACAAGTGAGCAGTTCTTC.

This clonotype was observed a few times. V gene TRBV27 combines with J gene TRBJ2-3; D is possibly TRBD1 (6 bases). The CDR3 has 15 residues. Germline CDR1 and CDR2: MNHEY and SMNVEV (reference sequence). Trimming left V 8 bases short and J 3 bases short, with 18 bases between. The CDR3 protein is CASGRGRFSTDTQYF. CDR3 DNA sequence: TGTGCCAGCGGCAGGGGACGGTTCTCGACAGATACGCAGTATTTT.

The J gene is TRBJ1-4, the V gene TRBV25-1; 8 positions agree with TRBD1. The CDR3 sequence is 15 residues long. The V segment lost 3 bases and the J segment 8 bases; nucleotides outside the gene matches: 8. In germline, CDR1 is MGHDK, CDR2 SYGVNS. The CDR3 DNA is TGTGCCAGCAGTGACACCGGGACAGGAGTAGAAAAACTGTTTTTT. Protein sequence: CASSDTGTGVEKLFF.

This clonotype was detected only a few times. This chain connects TRBV6-6 to TRBJ1-3, with 8 bases aligning to TRBD1. CDR3 length equals 15 residues. V lost 3 bases to trimming and J lost 4 bases; unmatched junction nucleotides: 5. Looked up from germline, CDR1 is MNHNY and CDR2 is SVGAGI (reference sequence). The CDR3 sequence: CASSYTGGLGNTIYF. DNA of the CDR3: TGTGCCAGCAGTTATACAGGGGGGCTCGGAAACACCATATATTTT.

This clonotype was observed many times. V is TRBV12-3 or TRBV12-4 and J is TRBJ2-7; no clear D gene. Trimming removed 5 bases at V and 1 base at J, with 15 bases between. The CDR3 length is 15 residues. CDR3 protein: CASSLDGSLSYEQYF. CDR3 DNA sequence: TGTGCCAGCAGTCTGGACGGCTCCTTGTCCTACGAGCAGTACTTC.

The CDR3 reads CASSPGGIYNEQFF. The CDR3 DNA is TGTGCCAGCAGCCCTGGAGGGATCTACAATGAGCAGTTCTTC. V usage is TRBV4-2 and J usage is TRBJ2-1, with D possibly TRBD2 on 6 matching bases. With 4 bases removed from V and 3 bases from J, the gap between germline ends came to 10 bases. CDR1 is LGHNA, CDR2 YNFKEQ, per germline. The CDR3 is 14 residues long.

V gene TRBV20-1 combines with J gene TRBJ2-3; 7 bases fit TRBD1. The V gene's germline CDR1 is DFQATT and CDR2 SNEGSKA (reference sequence). The CDR3 length is 15 residues. The ends lost 5 bases at V and 7 bases at J; junction bases unmatched: 15. CDR3: CSAEGATITPNTQYF. The CDR3, as DNA: TGCAGTGCTGAGGGGGCGACCATCACACCGAATACGCAGTATTTT.

The chain employs TRBV7-8 and TRBJ1-2, with D maybe TRBD1 (5 bases). Germline CDR1 is SGHVS and CDR2 is FQNEAQ. Trimming removed 1 base from V and 5 bases from J, with 8 bases in between. This CDR3 has 13 amino acids. The CDR3 sequence: CASSLDGGYGYTF. The DNA for the CDR3 is TGTGCCAGCAGCTTAGATGGGGGGTATGGCTACACCTTC.

The chain is built from TRBV20-1 and TRBJ2-3, with D uncertain. CDR1 is DFQATT and CDR2 is SNEGSKA in the germline V gene (reference sequence). V was trimmed by 6 bases and J by 1 base, leaving 11 bases between them. This CDR3 comprises 13 residues. CDR3 residues: CSALYGGTDTQYF. CDR3 nucleotide sequence: TGCAGTGCCCTCTACGGCGGCACAGATACGCAGTATTTT.

This clonotype was seen only a few times. The chain has TRBV4-1 and TRBJ2-5; maybe TRBD2 (6 bases). V was cut by 1 base and J by 2 bases, with 17 bases left in between. The germline V gene has CDR1 MGHRA and CDR2 YSYEKL. The CDR3 sequence is 17 residues long. The CDR3 reads CASSQGGLDSVQETQYF. CDR3 coding DNA: TGCGCCAGCAGCCAAGGGGGACTCGATAGTGTTCAAGAGACCCAGTACTTC.

This clonotype came up a few times. DNA for the CDR3: TGCGCCAGCAGCCAAGTCGGATTTGGGAGTAAGGAGCAGTACTTC. Translation: CASSQVGFGSKEQYF. The J gene is TRBJ2-7, the V gene TRBV4-1; maybe TRBD2 (5 bases). Germline assignment: CDR1 MGHRA and CDR2 YSYEKL. The CDR3 totals 15 residues. Trimming shortened V by 1 base and J by 7 bases, and 17 bases separated the two germline ends.

This clonotype was recorded a few times. The rearrangement links TRBV7-2 to TRBJ2-7; 7 nucleotides agree with TRBD1. Germline-derived CDR1 and CDR2 are SGHTA and FQGNSA. The CDR3 runs to 13 residues. V shed 1 base and J 10 bases; nucleotides not matched to a gene: 7. The chain's CDR3 is CASSLVGAGGQYF. The CDR3, as DNA: TGTGCCAGCAGCTTAGTGGGGGCAGGGGGTCAGTACTTC.

This clonotype appeared many times. V gene TRBV7-2 combines with J gene TRBJ2-3, with unresolved D. The V end was cut by 3 bases, the J end by 7 bases, with 8 bases between. Germline loops: CDR1 SGHTA, CDR2 FQGNSA. The CDR3 length is 12 residues. The CDR3 DNA follows: TGTGCCAGCAGCTTGGGAATATATACGCAGTATTTT. Its protein product is CASSLGIYTQYF.

The CDR3 DNA is TGCAGTGCTAGAGATCCGCGGGAGGGCGACGAGCAGTACTTC. Translation gives CSARDPREGDEQYF. The V call is TRBV20-1, the J call TRBJ2-7; the match to TRBD2 covers 9 bases. The length of the CDR3 is 14 residues. The germline CDR1 and CDR2 sequences are DFQATT and SNEGSKA (reference sequence). With 0 bases clipped from V and 5 bases from J, the junction kept 5 bases outside the gene matches.

In its sample, this clonotype was seen a few times. The rearrangement joins TRBV6-1 to TRBJ1-4; a weak D match, TRBD1 (5 bases). This CDR3 has 13 residues. Germline assignment: CDR1 MNHNS and CDR2 SASEGT. Written as DNA, the CDR3 is TGTGCGGGACGACGAGGGATTAATGAAAAACTGTTTTTT. Translating gives CAGRRGINEKLFF.

This clonotype was recorded a few times. The J gene is TRBJ2-1, the V gene TRBV6-1; 8 nucleotides match TRBD2. The CDR3 sequence is 16 residues long. The germline V gene has CDR1 MNHNS and CDR2 SASEGT. Trimming took 2 bases from V and 5 from J; bases not matched to a gene: 8. The CDR3 DNA reads as TGTGCCAGCAGTGAATGGGGCGGGAGGACTGACAATGAGCAGTTCTTC. It codes for CASSEWGGRTDNEQFF.

In its sample, this clonotype was seen many times. This chain links TRBV12-3 or TRBV12-4 with TRBJ1-4; D is ambiguous. V was pared by 1 base and J by 7 bases, with 13 bases between. The CDR3 length is 15 residues. The CDR3, as DNA: TGTGCCAGCAGTTTAGACCCTTCTCGGAGTGAAAAACTGTTTTTT. Its translation is CASSLDPSRSEKLFF.

Ten or more counts support this clonotype. The chain links TRBV7-8 to TRBJ2-7, with D perhaps TRBD2 (5 bases). The ends were cut back, 4 bases at V and 6 bases at J, with 19 bases in the middle. CDR1 is SGHVS, CDR2 FQNEAQ, per germline. CDR3 length equals 15 residues. In nucleotides, the CDR3 is TGTGCCAGCAGCTCAGGCCGGCGAGGGTTCGGCGAGCAGTACTTC. It is translated as CASSSGRRGFGEQYF.

The gene calls are TRBV20-1 and TRBJ2-3; 7 bases fit TRBD2. V lost 3 bases to trimming and J lost 0 bases; unmatched junction nucleotides: 3. This CDR3 is 14 amino acids long. The germline V gene encodes CDR1 DFQATT and CDR2 SNEGSKA (reference sequence). CDR3 DNA sequence: TGCAGTGCTAGGGTTAGCGGGAGCACAGATACGCAGTATTTT. This gives the protein CSARVSGSTDTQYF.

V is TRBV19 and J is TRBJ1-5; possibly TRBD1 for D (6 bases). Trimming removed 4 bases from V and 4 bases from J, with 11 bases in between. The CDR3 is 14 amino acids. From germline, CDR1 is LNHDA and CDR2 SQIVND (reference sequence). DNA of the CDR3: TGTGCCAGTAGTACTAGGGACAAAAATCAGCCCCAGCATTTT. This codes for CASSTRDKNQPQHF. Supplemented by reference TRBV19 and TRBJ1-5, the full variable domain reads DGGITQSPKYLFRKEGQNVTLSCEQNLNHDAMYWYRQDPGQGLRLIYYSQIVNDFQKGDIAEGYSVSREKKESFPLTVTSAQKNPTAFYLCASSTRDKNQPQHFGDGTRLSIL.

This chain joins TRBV7-2 and TRBJ2-2, with 7 bases that match TRBD2. Germline assignment: CDR1 SGHTA and CDR2 FQGNSA. CDR3 length equals 14 residues. V shed 6 bases, J shed 5 bases, and the junction held 6 bases outside the gene matches. CDR3 protein: CASRVTSATGELFF. CDR3 coding DNA: TGTGCCAGCAGGGTTACTAGCGCGACCGGGGAGCTGTTTTTT. Looking up the rest from reference TRBV7-2 and TRBJ2-2 gives the full variable domain: GAGVSQSPSNKVTEKGKDVELRCDPISGHTALYWYRQSLGQGLEFLIYFQGNSAPDKSGLPSDRFSAERTGGSVSTLTIQRTQQEDSAVYLCASRVTSATGELFFGEGSRLTVL.

This clonotype was seen a handful of times. The CDR3 coding sequence is TGTGCCAGTAGTATCAGCAGGGGCGTTAACTATGGCTACACCTTC. Residues: CASSISRGVNYGYTF. The V call is TRBV19, the J call TRBJ1-2; tentative D call: TRBD1 (6 bases). Germline loops: CDR1 LNHDA, CDR2 SQIVND (reference sequence). The CDR3 covers 15 residues. The V and J ends lost 3 bases and 1 base respectively, with 12 bases between them.

This clonotype came up many times. This chain joins TRBV7-8 and TRBJ1-5; D is uncertain. The CDR3 loop spans 16 amino acids. V lost 4 bases and J 9 bases, leaving 22 bases between the germline ends. Germline lookup yields CDR1 SGHVS and CDR2 FQNEAQ. The CDR3 region is CASSYSEAAYLWPQHF. The CDR3 DNA follows: TGTGCCAGCAGCTATTCGGAGGCAGCCTACCTGTGGCCCCAGCATTTT.

The sample holds a few counts of this clonotype. CDR3 loop: CASSPEPGYEQFF. DNA for the CDR3: TGTGCCAGCTCACCGGAACCAGGGTACGAGCAGTTCTTC. The V and J genes are TRBV18 and TRBJ2-1; D possibly corresponds to TRBD1 (5 bases). CDR3 length: 13 residues. Germline CDR1 reads KGHSH; CDR2 reads LQKENI. With 3 bases removed from V and 10 bases from J, the gap between germline ends came to 13 bases.

This rearrangement joins TRBV28 to TRBJ2-1; 12 bases align to TRBD2. The germline V gene has CDR1 MDHEN and CDR2 SYDVKM. CDR3 size: 17 residues. V lost 7 bases to trimming and J lost 0 bases; unmatched junction nucleotides: 7. CDR3 residues: CASMAPSGGGSYNEQFF. CDR3 DNA sequence: TGTGCCAGCATGGCCCCTAGCGGGGGGGGCTCCTACAATGAGCAGTTCTTC.

This clonotype has only a few counts. The chain joins TRBV4-1 to TRBJ2-3; 7 positions match TRBD2. The V segment lost 0 bases and the J segment 9 bases; nucleotides outside the gene matches: 15. The CDR3 contains 17 residues. Germline V gene sequence: CDR1 MGHRA, CDR2 YSYEKL. The DNA for the CDR3 is TGCGCCAGCAGCCAAGAGGTGGCCAGCGGGGCCGCCGGAACGCAGTATTTT. Amino acids: CASSQEVASGAAGTQYF.

The chain joins TRBV4-1 to TRBJ1-4, with D unresolved. The length of the CDR3 is 16 residues. Trimming left V 1 base short and J 5 bases short, with 14 bases between. The germline V gene encodes CDR1 MGHRA and CDR2 YSYEKL. The CDR3 DNA reads as TGCGCCAGCAGCCAAGGGCAGTACGGGGAGAATGAAAAACTGTTTTTT. Its protein is CASSQGQYGENEKLFF.

This chain connects TRBV24-1 to TRBJ1-4; D perhaps matches TRBD1 (5 bases). This CDR3 comprises 14 residues. Trimming stripped 4 bases from V and 8 bases from J, with 13 bases between. Germline V gene lookup returns CDR1 KGHDR and CDR2 SFDVKD. CDR3 coding DNA: TGTGCCACCAGTGACTTGGGACCCAAGGAAAAACTGTTTTTT. It yields the protein CATSDLGPKEKLFF.